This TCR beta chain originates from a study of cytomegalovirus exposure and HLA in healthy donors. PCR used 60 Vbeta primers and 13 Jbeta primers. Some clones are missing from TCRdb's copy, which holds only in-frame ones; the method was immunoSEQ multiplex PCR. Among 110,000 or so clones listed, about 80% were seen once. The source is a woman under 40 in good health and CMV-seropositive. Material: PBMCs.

This chain's CDR3 is CASSLVANYGYTF. The CDR3 DNA sequence: TGTGCCAGCAGTTTAGTCGCTAACTATGGCTACACCTTC. The V and J genes are TRBV28 and TRBJ1-2, with D uncertain. Germline CDR1 is MDHEN and CDR2 is SYDVKM. Trimming pared 2 bases from V and 0 bases from J, leaving 4 bases between. The CDR3 contains 13 residues.